These T cell receptor beta chains were read from a single sample in a study of Ad26.COV2.S vaccination and SARS-CoV-2 variants. Here immunoSEQ multiplex PCR was the method, and the copy in TCRdb shows in-frame clones only, minus some. The data contain fewer than 55,000 clones, 75% to 85% of them singletons. The sequencing here drew on peripheral blood, taken after recovery from COVID-19. All receptors come from a human donor who had recovered from COVID-19. Each CDR3 is given with its conserved first and last residue. The order of the fields is CDR3 length, V gene, D gene, clone size, J gene, CDR3 protein, CDR3 DNA. A D gene is named only where the DNA matches it firmly. Size is stated for part of the rows, as once, few or many counts, or as a class when the clone is expanded.

>16|TRBV11-2|.|few|TRBJ2-3
CASSLGTSSSTDTQYF
TGTGCCAGCAGCTTGGGTACTAGCAGTAGCACAGATACGCAGTATTTT
>15|TRBV6-5|.|once|TRBJ1-5
CASSWTGASNQPQHF
TGTGCCAGCAGTTGGACGGGGGCGAGCAATCAGCCCCAGCATTTT
>12|TRBV12-3/TRBV12-4|.|.|TRBJ2-1
CASSWGDNEQFF
TGTGCCAGCAGTTGGGGTGACAATGAGCAGTTCTTC
>16|TRBV6-1|.|.|TRBJ1-4
CASSVLQVATNEKLFF
TGTGCCAGCAGTGTACTCCAGGTTGCAACTAATGAAAAACTGTTTTTT
>16|TRBV7-9|.|.|TRBJ2-5
CASSLDGGRMKETQYF
TGTGCCAGCAGCTTAGACGGGGGCCGGATGAAAGAGACCCAGTACTTC
>17|TRBV27|.|.|TRBJ2-2
CASSLSSLTGGAGELFF
TGTGCCAGCAGTTTATCGAGCCTAACGGGGGGCGCCGGGGAGCTGTTTTTT
>15|TRBV5-5|TRBD2|.|TRBJ2-7
CASSRDLAGSYEQYF
TGTGCCAGCAGCCGCGATCTAGCGGGATCTTACGAGCAGTACTTC
>18|TRBV3-1/TRBV3-2|TRBD2|.|TRBJ2-3
CASSPLAGEWTSTDTQYF
TGTGCCAGCAGCCCCCTAGCGGGAGAATGGACGAGCACAGATACGCAGTATTTT
>16|TRBV5-5|.|.|TRBJ2-1
CASSPGGGISYNEQFF
TGTGCCAGCAGCCCCGGAGGGGGGATCTCCTACAATGAGCAGTTCTTC
>18|TRBV4-2|TRBD2|.|TRBJ2-3
CASSQDGAGRTSTDTQYF
TGTGCCAGCAGCCAAGACGGAGCGGGAAGGACTAGCACAGATACGCAGTATTTT
>16|TRBV6-5|.|.|TRBJ1-1
CASSYQLPAGYTEAFF
TGTGCCAGCAGTTACCAACTTCCAGCGGGTTACACTGAAGCTTTCTTT
>13|TRBV5-5|.|.|TRBJ1-5
CASSLTGNQPQHF
TGTGCCAGCAGCTTGACGGGTAATCAGCCCCAGCATTTT
>14|TRBV10-2|.|.|TRBJ2-3
CASSESVSTDTQYF
TGCGCCAGCAGTGAGAGTGTCAGCACAGATACGCAGTATTTT
>14|TRBV5-4|TRBD2|.|TRBJ2-5
CASRVAGGAETQYF
TGTGCCAGCAGGGTCGCGGGGGGAGCAGAGACCCAGTACTTC
>13|TRBV12-3/TRBV12-4|TRBD1|few|TRBJ1-2
CASSRQGRAGYTF
TGTGCCAGCAGTCGACAGGGAAGAGCTGGCTACACCTTC
>14|TRBV3-1/TRBV3-2|TRBD1|.|TRBJ1-2
CASRPGGGRYGYTF
TGTGCCAGCAGACCAGGGGGCGGAAGGTATGGCTACACCTTC
>15|TRBV4-2|.|.|TRBJ1-2
CASSNAFGGDYGYTF
TGTGCCAGCAGCAACGCCTTCGGGGGAGACTATGGCTACACCTTC
>13|TRBV27|.|.|TRBJ2-2
CASRRVASGELFF
TGTGCCAGCAGGAGAGTAGCGTCCGGGGAGCTGTTTTTT
>15|TRBV28|.|.|TRBJ1-3
CASSGGRGDGNTIYF
TGTGCCAGCAGCGGGGGGAGGGGAGATGGAAACACCATATATTTT
>16|TRBV6-6|TRBD1|.|TRBJ2-7
CASSYGFPGTAYEQYF
TGTGCCAGCAGTTACGGGTTCCCCGGGACAGCCTACGAGCAGTACTTC
>19|TRBV3-1/TRBV3-2|TRBD1|.|TRBJ2-6
CASSPGTGTGASGANVLTF
TGTGCCAGCAGCCCGGGGACCGGGACAGGAGCCTCTGGGGCCAACGTCCTGACTTTC
>16|TRBV6-5|.|.|TRBJ2-2
CASSYSGGANTGELFF
TGTGCCAGCAGTTACTCGGGGGGTGCGAACACCGGGGAGCTGTTTTTT
>13|TRBV19|.|.|TRBJ2-3
CASRGLGFDTQYF
TGTGCCAGTAGGGGACTCGGATTCGATACGCAGTATTTT
>12|TRBV19|.|.|TRBJ2-3
CASSERTDTQYF
TGTGCCAGTAGCGAGCGCACAGATACGCAGTATTTT
>14|TRBV5-1|.|.|TRBJ2-4
CASSSQGGENIQYF
TGCGCCAGCAGCTCACAAGGTGGGGAAAACATTCAGTACTTC
>16|TRBV6-1|TRBD2|.|TRBJ2-1
CASSERLAGAYNEQFF
TGTGCCAGCAGTGAGAGGCTAGCGGGAGCTTACAATGAGCAGTTCTTC
>14|TRBV9|.|.|TRBJ2-1
CASSPASSYNEQFF
TGTGCCAGCAGCCCCGCGAGCTCCTACAATGAGCAGTTCTTC
>16|TRBV7-9|TRBD2|.|TRBJ2-7
CASRPVKPGLHYEQYF
TGTGCCAGCAGGCCCGTAAAACCGGGACTACACTACGAGCAGTACTTC
>13|TRBV2|TRBD1|.|TRBJ1-1
CASQDRAGTEAFF
TGTGCCAGCCAGGACAGGGCGGGCACTGAAGCTTTCTTT
>13|TRBV27|.|few|TRBJ2-7
CASGSQNAGARDF
TGTGCCAGCGGTAGCCAGAATGCAGGGGCTCGGGACTTC
>16|TRBV7-2|TRBD1|.|TRBJ1-5
CASSVSQGAINQPQHF
TGTGCCAGCAGCGTTAGTCAGGGGGCTATCAATCAGCCCCAGCATTTT
>14|TRBV7-9|TRBD1|once|TRBJ1-2
CASSPKGQEYGYTF
TGTGCCAGCAGCCCAAAGGGACAGGAATATGGCTACACCTTC
>15|TRBV5-1|.|few|TRBJ2-3
CASNGGRSGTDTQYF
TGCGCCAGCAACGGGGGGCGTTCCGGCACAGATACGCAGTATTTT
>16|TRBV5-5|.|medium-sized|TRBJ2-3
CASSFTPEGGEDTQYF
TGTGCCAGCAGCTTCACACCTGAAGGCGGCGAAGATACGCAGTATTTT
>12|TRBV5-5|.|.|TRBJ1-5
CASSLSDQPQHF
TGTGCCAGCAGCTTGAGTGATCAGCCCCAGCATTTT
>15|TRBV27|.|large|TRBJ1-1
CASSSQQELNTEAFF
TGTGCCAGCAGTTCCCAACAGGAGTTGAACACTGAAGCTTTCTTT
>14|TRBV6-4|.|.|TRBJ2-3
CASSDSPWTDTQYF
TGTGCCAGCAGTGACTCGCCTTGGACAGATACGCAGTATTTT
>17|TRBV10-3|TRBD1|.|TRBJ1-5
CAISTIRQGVIYQPQHF
TGTGCCATCAGCACAATTCGACAGGGTGTGATATACCAGCCCCAGCATTTT
>14|TRBV7-9|.|once|TRBJ2-1
CASSLGRGYNEQFF
TGTGCCAGCAGCTTAGGAAGGGGCTACAATGAGCAGTTCTTC
>16|TRBV24-1|TRBD1|few|TRBJ1-3
CATSAKDRFAGNTIYF
TGTGCCACCAGTGCCAAGGACAGGTTCGCTGGAAACACCATATATTTT
>16|TRBV4-1|.|.|TRBJ1-1
CASSPGPGAGSTEAFF
TGCGCCAGCAGCCCGGGACCCGGGGCCGGGAGCACTGAAGCTTTCTTT
>13|TRBV6-5|.|.|TRBJ1-1
CASSSGVNTEAFF
TGTGCCAGCAGTTCGGGCGTGAACACTGAAGCTTTCTTT
>17|TRBV9|.|.|TRBJ1-1
CASSVASRGGGSTEAFF
TGTGCCAGCAGCGTAGCTTCTCGGGGAGGGGGGAGTACTGAAGCTTTCTTT
>14|TRBV18|TRBD1|few|TRBJ1-1
CASSPGQEGTEAFF
TGTGCCAGCTCACCGGGACAGGAAGGCACTGAAGCTTTCTTT
>16|TRBV18|.|.|TRBJ2-3
CASSPPWDGFTDTQYF
TGTGCCAGCTCACCACCGTGGGACGGATTCACAGATACGCAGTATTTT
>15|TRBV19|.|.|TRBJ2-7
CASSTNLLGAYEQYF
TGTGCCAGTAGTACAAACCTTCTTGGGGCTTACGAGCAGTACTTC
>13|TRBV10-2|.|.|TRBJ2-1
CASSVGPYNEQFF
TGCGCCAGCAGTGTTGGGCCATACAATGAGCAGTTCTTC
>14|TRBV30|TRBD1|.|TRBJ2-3
CAFRAGQVTDTQYF
TGTGCCTTTCGGGCGGGACAGGTCACAGATACGCAGTATTTT
>16|TRBV4-1|.|.|TRBJ2-1
CASSQERGGGYNEQFF
TGCGCCAGCAGCCAAGAAAGAGGAGGGGGTTACAATGAGCAGTTCTTC
>14|TRBV24-1|.|.|TRBJ2-1
CATSDYRPENEQFF
TGTGCCACCAGTGATTATAGACCGGAGAATGAGCAGTTCTTC
>14|TRBV6-5|.|once|TRBJ2-3
CASRGMSDTDTQYF
TGTGCCAGCAGAGGGATGTCTGACACAGATACGCAGTATTTT